This TCR beta chain emerged from a study of cytomegalovirus exposure and HLA in healthy donors (dated by TCRdb to the late 2010s). Describing the broader study: According to an earlier analysis of 587 of the donors, some 180 million T cells yielded over 90 million unique TCR beta sequences and about 300 Gb of sequence data. Around 320 gigabases of sequencing data and tens of millions of unique TCR sequences were included in an early release covering 500 to 750 HLA-typed donors. Among the roughly 390 genotyped donors, roughly 80% belonged to the genetic ancestry cluster associated with self-reported Caucasian donors. The study was designed to test whether signatures of past pathogen exposure could be identified by cataloging public T cell receptors. Using immunosequencing, the study profiled T cell repertoires from about 620 subjects and related those repertoires to cytomegalovirus serostatus. A separate validation cohort of roughly 130 different subjects was used in addition to the approximately 610-subject first cohort. To predict cytomegalovirus infection status, the study brought together high-throughput TCR immunosequencing, statistical association of individual TCRs with disease status, and machine learning. To study patterns of TCR occurrence, a later analysis re-analyzed previously published TCR beta repertoires from under 750 donors and added high-resolution HLA genotyping. Rather than drawing on any new phenotypic data, the later analysis identified candidate immune exposures from TCR beta sequences and the way those sequences occurred across donors. To decide whether each TCR beta V gene segment behaved as functional or pseudogenic, an earlier analysis of approximately 620 of the donors relied on high-throughput TCR beta sequencing. Donor age, sex, ethnicity and CMV serostatus were compiled alongside the repertoire data. A later genetic analysis used genome-wide SNP genotypes for about three fifths of the roughly 700 donors, treating that subset as a discovery cohort. All discovery cohort repertoires had been generated using a single sequencing platform. Both class I and class II loci were covered by HLA typing, at four-digit resolution. The number of typed donors differed by locus: about 620-640 for A, B, C, DRB1 and DQB1; some 500 for DQA1; approximately 610 for DPA1; and 400 to 480 for DPB1. Because of strong linkage in the cohort, four or five DR-DQ haplotypes were treated as single units for association and clustering. Across some 400 genotyped donors of the cohort, an average of approximately 240,000 unique TCR beta nucleotide sequences per donor were sequenced, and approximately 17% of those sequences were non-productive. The investigation overall reported the following: For the cohort, immune exposure information was limited to CMV serostatus. In a later analysis, HLA-associated TCR beta chains showed more clonal expansion and lower generation probabilities than non-associated chains that were equally common. A further reported finding was that TCR beta sequences accurately predicted the HLA-A and HLA-B alleles for most subjects in the first cohort. Strong co-occurrence of HLA alleles, especially DR and DQ, made assigning TCR associations to individual alleles difficult. Because HLA typing was missing for some donors at each locus, association tests included only the typed subset. Because the 87-base-pair reads could not distinguish some IMGT-functional V segments, including TRBV6-2 and TRBV6-3, those segments were excluded. While some public TCRs were present in many individuals, most TCR sequences turned up only very rarely across donors. Sequencing depth was assumed to be roughly uniform across donors in the presence/absence analyses, though that assumption may not hold. Correlated functional status among segregating V segments might be attributable to linkage disequilibrium, but an unknown experimental factor could not be ruled out. In a later genetic analysis, fewer N-insertions in productive TCRs were reported among donors in an Asian-associated ancestry cluster than the roughly 700-donor mean. In the study, approximately 160 TCR beta chains were listed as associated with cytomegalovirus. A group of highly shared sequence variants was considered likely to be a technical artifact of the sequencing pipeline. A few of the identified cytomegalovirus-associated TCR beta chains were confirmed in vitro to be specific for cytomegalovirus antigens. Specific HLA alleles were associated with 15,000 to 20,000 TCR beta sequences at a false discovery rate of 0.05 in a later analysis. In this cohort, only TCR beta chains were sequenced, and detectable features were limited by the absence of alpha or paired-chain data. In an earlier analysis of roughly 560 of the donors, most TCR beta V segments were observed in productive rearrangements about 90% or about 30% of the time, broadly matching IMGT annotations. According to a later analysis, TCR association rates differed among HLA loci, with DRB1 alleles showing the most associated TCRs and HLA-C alleles showing the fewest. An association between a missense DCLRE1C variant and V-gene and J-gene trimming of TCR beta chains was found in a later genetic analysis and replicated in an independent cohort. The authors suggested that the approach could potentially be generalized to other disease states and immunological phenotypes. Several of the top co-occurrence clusters appeared to be linked to parvovirus B19, influenza, CMV and Epstein-Barr virus, according to a later analysis. Most CMV-associated TCR beta chains appeared to be HLA-restricted in a later analysis, and the HLA associations seemed to be driven largely by CMV exposure. The classifier was reported to diagnose cytomegalovirus status with high specificity and sensitivity in both the original and validation cohorts. Because counts were too low, seventeen rarely observed V segments, including chromosome 9 orphons, were left out of the earlier analysis of 500 to 650 of the donors.

In total, 500 to 700 healthy bone marrow donors made up the cohort. Cohort members were all nominally healthy when sampled, although unrecorded immune exposures were likely present. The donor tested CMV seropositive and was one of the 289 seropositive cohort members. Each donor provided a peripheral blood sample, and peripheral blood mononuclear cells were used for TCR beta sequencing. Genomic DNA was extracted from the blood cell samples with the Qiagen DNeasy Blood Extraction Kit. Libraries were built with the immunoSEQ multiplex PCR assay. A mixture of 60 forward primers for TCR Vbeta segments and 13 reverse primers for TCR Jbeta segments was used in the multiplex PCR. A multiplex PCR assay on genomic DNA amplified the CDR3 region of rearranged TCR beta genes. The Illumina HiSeq System was used to sequence the amplified TCR beta libraries as 87-base-pair reads. As for how the authors treated the data: Across the 700 or so repertoires, a later analysis counted some 81 million unique TCR beta chains, 9.5 million to 13 million of which were shared by at least two donors. Raw reads were error-corrected and collapsed into unique sequences with a nearest-neighbor algorithm that merged closely related sequences to remove PCR and sequencing errors. Alignment of CDR3 sequences to IMGT reference sequences was used to assign V, D and J gene segments. For a sequence to be retained, a match of at least six nucleotides was required to both a V gene segment and a J gene segment. Rearrangements were classified as productive when the CDR3 lacked stop codons and remained in frame with V and J, and all other rearrangements were classified as non-productive. Following IMGT convention, CDR3 was defined as the stretch from the second conserved V-encoded cysteine to the conserved J-encoded phenylalanine. The earlier analysis of 587 of the donors excluded any sequence lacking an unambiguous match to a single V gene segment. An earlier analysis of fewer than 750 of the donors called V segments functional above 56.7% productive rearrangements and segregating when the between-donor standard deviation exceeded 5%. A statistical classification framework was built to diagnose cytomegalovirus status from the catalog of TCR beta chain sequences. In a later analysis, V and J genes were assigned by comparing TCR nucleotide sequences against IMGT/GENE-DB human TR gene sequences. The TCRdist pipeline was used in a later analysis to assign CDR3 sequences and most-parsimonious VDJ recombination scenarios. In a later analysis, each TCR beta chain was defined by its CDR3 amino acid sequence together with its V-gene family, and reads lacking a unique V-gene family were excluded. In a later analysis, approximately 590 highly shared, low-generation-probability nucleotide sequences were removed to address suspected cross-contamination and a sequencing artifact. In a later analysis, a clonal expansion index for each public chain was calculated from normalized within-repertoire ranks of inferred template counts. Generation probabilities in a later analysis came from a VDJ recombination model fitted to out-of-frame rearrangements, and those results were checked against IGoR. A later analysis scored TCR-TCR, TCR-HLA and TCR-CMV co-occurrence with hypergeometric tests, applying a repertoire-size bias correction to TCR pairs. To estimate false discovery rates, a later analysis permuted the HLA or CMV assignments 20 times. In a later analysis, co-occurring TCRs were grouped using DBSCAN, and TCRdist sequence similarity was added for clustering within HLA-allele-positive subsets. Repertoires with fewer than 30,000 or more than 120,000 public chains, plus five repertoires with anomalous nucleotide sharing, were excluded from co-occurrence clustering. TCRdb took this table from immuneACCESS and kept in-frame rearrangements with V and J called. Such tables lack part of the clones; where checked against another copy, unresolved V genes explain under half of the gap, and the rest is unexplained. V and J calls plus clone size are reproduced from that table; the DNA served to infer D and trimming. This sample holds approximately 210,000 clones; approximately 85% were observed only once. The ten largest make up approximately 1.4% of the sample.

Remarks on this clone: The target of this receptor is not known. One base away there is no much larger clone; base qualities are not given.

V loses 10 bases at its end and J loses 6 bases; junction bases beyond the gene matches: 6. Counted from cysteine to phenylalanine, this CDR3 has 13 amino acids. Only the CDR3 region is kept as DNA, spanning 39 bases read in frame from base 1. CDR1 is given as MNHEY and CDR2 as SMNVEV, both from the germline V gene (reference sequence). This TCR came from a girl aged 5-17 years in good health and CMV-seropositive. The V and J genes are TRBV27 and TRBJ1-5; TRBD1 lines up with 10 middle nucleotides. Sequencing was performed on PBMCs. The CDR3 sequence is CATGQGTFQPQHF. The sequenced DNA is TGTGCCACGGGACAGGGGACTTTTCAGCCCCAGCATTTT.